This T cell receptor beta chain was obtained from a study of blood T cell repertoires in COVID-19. Study summary: Nucleic acid was either cDNA or gDNA, and it came from T cells, B-cell-depleted T cells, or PBMCs.

Sequenced by immunoSEQ multiplex PCR; TCRdb stores in-frame clones only, minus some. The sample lists about 190,000 clones, about 88% occurring once. Individuals aged about 18 to 89 years were recruited from about two dozen US areas. Recovered participants had two consecutive negative NP/OP PCR tests, healthcare professional clearance, or symptom resolution. Trimming shortened V by 2 bases and J by 4 bases, and 8 bases separated the two germline ends. The CDR3 length is 13 residues. Per the germline V gene, CDR1 is SGHAT and CDR2 is FQNNGV. The sequencing input was PBMCs or T cells enriched from blood (not recorded which). This sequence was found in a woman aged 25 to 39 who had recovered from COVID-19. The gene calls are TRBV11-2 and TRBJ1-2; D remains ambiguous. As DNA, the CDR3 is TGTGCCAGCAGCTTATCCCCGGGCTATGGCTACACCTTC. Translated, it gives CASSLSPGYGYTF.